This T cell receptor beta chain was retrieved from a study of cytomegalovirus exposure and HLA in healthy donors. V was cut by 2 bases and J by 2 bases, with 13 bases left in between. The CDR3 totals 17 residues. Germline-derived CDR1 and CDR2 are SEHNR and FQNEAQ (reference sequence). Concerning this clone: Its matching antigen is unknown.

Sequencing was performed with immunoSEQ multiplex PCR; in TCRdb, only in-frame clones are kept and a portion is missing. This sample has 150,000 to 200,000 clones, with less than 85% found just once. Broader study findings: The study listed under 200 cytomegalovirus-associated TCR beta chains. There were some public TCRs occurring in many donors, but most TCR sequences were rare.

This rearrangement joins TRBV7-9 to TRBJ2-6; D is uncertain. Sequencing was performed on PBMCs. The receptor's source is a man aged 18 to 29 in good health and CMV-seropositive. Here the CDR3 DNA reads TGTGCCAGCAGCTTACAATCTGGCGGAACTGGGGCCAACGTCCTGACTTTC. Protein: CASSLQSGGTGANVLTF. Looking up the rest from reference TRBV7-9 and TRBJ2-6 gives the full variable domain: DTGVSQNPRHKITKRGQNVTFRCDPISEHNRLYWYRQTLGQGPEFLTYFQNEAQLEKSRLLSDRFSAERPKGSFSTLEIQRTEQGDSAMYLCASSLQSGGTGANVLTFGAGSRLTVL.